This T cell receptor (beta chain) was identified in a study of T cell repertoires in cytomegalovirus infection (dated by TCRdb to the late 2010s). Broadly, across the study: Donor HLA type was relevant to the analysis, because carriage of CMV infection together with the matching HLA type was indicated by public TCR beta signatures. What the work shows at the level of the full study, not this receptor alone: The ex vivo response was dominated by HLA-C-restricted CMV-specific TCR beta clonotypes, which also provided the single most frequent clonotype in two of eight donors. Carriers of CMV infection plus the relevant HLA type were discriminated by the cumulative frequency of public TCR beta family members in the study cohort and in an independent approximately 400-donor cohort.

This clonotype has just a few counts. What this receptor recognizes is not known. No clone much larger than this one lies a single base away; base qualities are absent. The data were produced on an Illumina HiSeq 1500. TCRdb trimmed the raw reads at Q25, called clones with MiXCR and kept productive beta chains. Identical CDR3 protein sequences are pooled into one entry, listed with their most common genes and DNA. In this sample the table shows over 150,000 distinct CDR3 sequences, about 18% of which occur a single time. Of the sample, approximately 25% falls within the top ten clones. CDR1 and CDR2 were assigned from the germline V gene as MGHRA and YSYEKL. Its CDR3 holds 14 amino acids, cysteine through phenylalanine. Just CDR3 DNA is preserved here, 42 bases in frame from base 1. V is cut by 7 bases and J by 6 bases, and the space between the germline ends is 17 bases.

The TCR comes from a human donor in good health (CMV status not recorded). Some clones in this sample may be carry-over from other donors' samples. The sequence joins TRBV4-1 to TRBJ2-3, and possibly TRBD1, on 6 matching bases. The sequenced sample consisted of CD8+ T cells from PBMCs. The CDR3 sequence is CASMGRGGKDTQYF. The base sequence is TGCGCCAGCATGGGGAGAGGGGGTAAGGATACGCAGTATTTT.